This T cell receptor (beta chain) was captured by sequencing in a study of blood T cell repertoires in COVID-19 (dated by TCRdb to 2018 to 2021). Notes on the research overall: Samples from collaborators originated in the United States, Italy and Spain and spanned both the acute and convalescent phases of COVID-19. The material from the prospective study consisted of cDNA or gDNA derived from T cells, B-cell-depleted T cells, or PBMCs. The dataset comprised deeply sampled blood TCRbeta repertoires from subjects exposed to, actively infected with, or recovered from COVID-19. A freely available public database, intended as a resource for researchers studying the immune response to SARS-CoV-2, is where the repertoires were released. Samples were obtained from the ongoing ImmuneRACE study (first 160 participants) and from some 1,300 subjects provided by 6 global collaborators. The sample metadata nearly always contained a de-identified subject ID, COVID-19 status, age in years and sex. Where available, HLA class I and class II types were obtained from metadata supplied by the sample provider rather than from assay-based typing. Broader findings and caveats from the paper: How much clinical and demographic metadata was included differed by source and by participant, and the metadata was provided uncurated.

The CDR3 has 14 amino acids, counting the end cysteine and phenylalanine. Only CDR3 DNA remains: 42 bases, in frame from the first base. Deletion took 5 bases off V and 2 bases off J, with a span of 13 bases between the germline ends. CDR1 and CDR2 are drawn from the germline V gene: SGHTA, FQGNSA. TCRbeta CDR3 regions were amplified from genomic DNA using the immunoSEQ Assay, a bias-controlled multiplex PCR. The source study handled its data this way. The number of nucleated cells in each sample was estimated by amplification of reference gene primers within the assay. Sequence reads were collapsed and filtered to measure the absolute abundance of every unique TCRbeta CDR3 rearrangement. For each sample, productive Simpson clonality was calculated by taking the square root of Simpson's diversity index across productive rearrangements. The immuneACCESS repertoire file appears here via TCRdb, limited to in-frame rearrangements. These files lack a portion of the clones; in checked studies, under half of the deficit traces to unresolved V genes, and the cause of the others is not known. The DNA gave D and trimming, while V, J and clone size come from that table. This sample is represented by around 81,000 clones; 82% of them were singletons. Together, the top ten hold approximately 7% of the sample.

Collaborating institutions collected whole blood in K2EDTA tubes following their own protocols. Collaborator samples were shipped for TCRbeta analysis as frozen whole blood, isolated PBMCs, or DNA extracted from either sample type. With regard to this clone: The clone's antigen remains unknown. No clone much larger than this one lies a single base away; base qualities are absent.

Here the chain combines TRBV7-2 and TRBJ2-7; a tentative D call is TRBD1 (6 bases match). Sequencing input: peripheral blood. The sequence was obtained from a human donor in a cohort sampled during active COVID-19. The DNA sequence follows: TGTGCCAGCAGCCAGGGACACGCGACCTACGAGCAGTACTTC. The resulting protein is CASSQGHATYEQYF.